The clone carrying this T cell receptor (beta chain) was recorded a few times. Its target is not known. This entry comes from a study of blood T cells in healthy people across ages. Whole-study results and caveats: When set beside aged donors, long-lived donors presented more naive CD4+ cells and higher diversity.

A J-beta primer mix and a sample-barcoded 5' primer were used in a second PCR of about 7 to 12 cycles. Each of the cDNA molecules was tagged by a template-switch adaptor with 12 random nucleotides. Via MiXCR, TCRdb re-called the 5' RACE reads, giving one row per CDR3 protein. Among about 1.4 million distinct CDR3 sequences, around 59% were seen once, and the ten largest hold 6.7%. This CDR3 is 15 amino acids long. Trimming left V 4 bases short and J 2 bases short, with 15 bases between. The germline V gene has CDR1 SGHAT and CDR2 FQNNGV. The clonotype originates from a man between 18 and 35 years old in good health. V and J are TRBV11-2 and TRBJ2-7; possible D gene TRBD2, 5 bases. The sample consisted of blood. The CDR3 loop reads CASSYSSGKTYEQYF. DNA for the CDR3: TGTGCCAGCAGCTACTCTTCGGGGAAGACCTACGAGCAGTACTTC.